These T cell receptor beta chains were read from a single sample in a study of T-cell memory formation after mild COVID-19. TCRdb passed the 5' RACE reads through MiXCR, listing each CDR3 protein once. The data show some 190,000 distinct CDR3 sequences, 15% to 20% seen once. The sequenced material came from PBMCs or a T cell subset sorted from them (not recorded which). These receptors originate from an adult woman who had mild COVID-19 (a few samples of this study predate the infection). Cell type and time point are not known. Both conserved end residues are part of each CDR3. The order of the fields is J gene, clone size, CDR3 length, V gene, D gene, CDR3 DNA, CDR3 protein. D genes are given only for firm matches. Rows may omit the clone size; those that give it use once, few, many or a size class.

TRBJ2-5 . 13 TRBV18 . TGTGCCAGCTCACCCGGAGGCAAGGAGACCCAGTACTTC CASSPGGKETQYF
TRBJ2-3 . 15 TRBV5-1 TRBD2 TGCGCCAGCAGCTTGGTTACGGGAGGGACAGATACGCAGTATTTT CASSLVTGGTDTQYF
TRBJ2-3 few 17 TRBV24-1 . TGTGCCACCAGTGATTTTCTACGCGGGGATAGCACAGATACGCAGTATTTT CATSDFLRGDSTDTQYF
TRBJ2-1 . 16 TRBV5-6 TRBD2 TGTGCCAGCAGCATACCCGGGACTAGCCGGGACAATGAGCAGTTCTTC CASSIPGTSRDNEQFF
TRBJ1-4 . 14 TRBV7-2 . TGTGCCAGCAGCCAGGGGTCCACTAATGAAAAACTGTTTTTT CASSQGSTNEKLFF
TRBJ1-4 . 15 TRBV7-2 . TGTGCCAGCAGCTTATCCGCGTCGGCTAATGAAAAACTGTTTTTT CASSLSASANEKLFF
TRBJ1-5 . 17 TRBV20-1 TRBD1 TGCAGTGCTGTGATGACAGGGGGAAAAAATAGCAATCAGCCCCAGCATTTT CSAVMTGGKNSNQPQHF
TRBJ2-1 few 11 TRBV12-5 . TGTGCTAGTGGGGACTACAATGAGCAGTTCTTC CASGDYNEQFF
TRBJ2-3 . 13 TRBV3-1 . TGTGCCAGCAGCGGAAGCTTCACAGATACGCAGTATTTT CASSGSFTDTQYF
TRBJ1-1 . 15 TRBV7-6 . TGTGCCAGCAGCTTCACCTGGGACGGTGACACTGAAGCTTTCTTT CASSFTWDGDTEAFF
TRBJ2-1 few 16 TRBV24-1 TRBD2 TGTGCCACCAGTGACCCCGGGACTAGCGTCTACAATGAGCAGTTCTTC CATSDPGTSVYNEQFF
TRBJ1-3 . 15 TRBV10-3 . TGTGCCATCAGTCTTCGGGACACGAATGGAAACACCATATATTTT CAISLRDTNGNTIYF
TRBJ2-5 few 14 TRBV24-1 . TGTGCCACCAGTGACCCCCCCCCAGAGAAGACCCAGTACTTC CATSDPPPEKTQYF
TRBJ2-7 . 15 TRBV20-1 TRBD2 TGCAGTGCTAGAAAACTAGCGGGTAACTCCTACGAGCAGTACTTC CSARKLAGNSYEQYF
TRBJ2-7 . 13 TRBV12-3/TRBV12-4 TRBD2 TGTGCCAGCGGACTAGCGGGTATTTACGAGCAGTACTTC CASGLAGIYEQYF
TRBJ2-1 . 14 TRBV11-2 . TGTGCCAGCGGGGCAGGCCTACTCTACAATGAGCAGTTCTTC CASGAGLLYNEQFF
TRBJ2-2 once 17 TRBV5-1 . TGCGCCAGCAGCCACTCATTGGGGGGACCCAACACCGGGGAGCTGTTTTTT CASSHSLGGPNTGELFF
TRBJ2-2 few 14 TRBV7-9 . TGTGCCAGCAGTTATACCGCGAACACCGGGGAGCTGTTTTTT CASSYTANTGELFF
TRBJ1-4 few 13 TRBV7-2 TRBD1 TGTGCCAGCAGTCCTCAGGGGGTGGAAAAACTGTTTTTT CASSPQGVEKLFF
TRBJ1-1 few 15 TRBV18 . TGTGCCAGCTCACCACTGGGCAGTTTGAACACTGAAGCTTTCTTT CASSPLGSLNTEAFF
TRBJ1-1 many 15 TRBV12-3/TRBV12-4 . TGTGCCAGCAGTTCCCGGCGACACATGAACACTGAAGCTTTCTTT CASSSRRHMNTEAFF
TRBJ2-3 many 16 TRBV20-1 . TGCAGTGCTAGAGCTGGCGAGGTGACTAGCACAGATACGCAGTATTTT CSARAGEVTSTDTQYF
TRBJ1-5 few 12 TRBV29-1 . TGCAGCGTGGTAGACGGAAATCAGCCCCAGCATTTT CSVVDGNQPQHF
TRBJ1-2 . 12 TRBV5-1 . TGCGCCAGCAGCTTGGGCGAACACGGCTACACCTTC CASSLGEHGYTF
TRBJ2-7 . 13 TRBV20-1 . TGCAGTGCTAGAGTTCCTAGCCACGGCGAGCAGTACTTC CSARVPSHGEQYF
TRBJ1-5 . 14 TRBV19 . TGTGCCAGTAGTATTAGCCTTGGCAATCAGCCCCAGCATTTT CASSISLGNQPQHF
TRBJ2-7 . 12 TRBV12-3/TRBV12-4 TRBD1 TGTGCCAGCAGTTTGAATCCCGGGACAGAGGACTTC CASSLNPGTEDF
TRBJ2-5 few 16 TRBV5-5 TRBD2 TGTGCCAGCAGCTTGGGTTACGGGGGGGGACAAGAGACCCAGTACTTC CASSLGYGGGQETQYF
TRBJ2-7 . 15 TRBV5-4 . TGTGCCTACTACTCCGGAGGGAGGCGGCGCGACGAGCAGTACTTC CAYYSGGRRRDEQYF
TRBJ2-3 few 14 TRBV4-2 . TGTGCCAGCAGCCAACGGCCTAGCACAGATACGCAGTATTTT CASSQRPSTDTQYF
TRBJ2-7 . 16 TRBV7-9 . TGTGCCAGCAGCTTAGAGGCGTTGGGCAGTTCCTACGAGCAGTACTTC CASSLEALGSSYEQYF
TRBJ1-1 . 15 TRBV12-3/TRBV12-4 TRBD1 TGTGCCAGCAGTCCCCAAGGGGGCTTGAACACTGAAGCTTTCTTT CASSPQGGLNTEAFF
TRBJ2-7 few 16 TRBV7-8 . TGTGCCAGCAGCCCGCGCGGTATCAGTGGGGGCTACGAGCAGTACTTC CASSPRGISGGYEQYF
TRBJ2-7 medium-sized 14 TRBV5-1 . TGCGCCAGCAGCTTGGAGCCGGAGTCCTACGAGCAGTACTTC CASSLEPESYEQYF
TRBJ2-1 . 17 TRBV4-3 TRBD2 TGCGCCAGCAGCCAAGATGTGACTAGCGGGAGAAACAATGAGCAGTTCTTC CASSQDVTSGRNNEQFF